The rows below give T cell receptor beta chains drawn from one sample of a study of shared clonotypes between healthy human individuals. The data were produced by immunoSEQ multiplex PCR, yet TCRdb's version contains in-frame clones alone and is incomplete. Among fewer than 1.6 million clones listed, 98% to 99% were seen once. The sequenced material came from naive CD4+ T cells sorted from blood. These receptors all come from a man aged 25 to 45 in good health. Each CDR3 is given with its conserved first and last residue. Fields, in order: clone size, V gene, CDR3 protein. Size is stated for part of the rows, as once, few or many counts, or as a class when the clone is expanded.

>-|TRBV7-2
CASSSLQEEETQYF
>-|TRBV28
CASSLRLPYEQYF
>-|TRBV7-3
CASSYTPPGHPPHEQYF
>-|TRBV2
CASTPGQEPYEQYF
>-|TRBV10-1
CASSVGLTDTDTQYF
>-|TRBV7-9
CASSRKGGLSNTEAFF
>once|TRBV18
CASSFPPSSYNEQFF
>-|TRBV9
CASSVGSSGSTDTQYF
>-|TRBV2
CASSELLDEKLFF
>-|TRBV2
CASSDAGRGYTF
>-|TRBV11-2
CASSLWQTTDTQYF
>-|TRBV11-1
CASSLGAGRGSYNEQFF
>once|TRBV5-5
CASSLNGLAYEQYF
>-|TRBV6-1
CASSANNGDRKRKLFF
>-|TRBV19
CASSIGREVYFNEQFF
>-|TRBV10-2
CASRRGPGADTQYF
>-|TRBV7-9
CATGEQFF